This T cell receptor beta chain stems from a study of beta chain features in type 1 diabetes. Whole-study findings and limits: TCRB CDR3s from Type 1 diabetes patients were moderately but significantly shorter in all four CD4+ subsets. The study notes PCR might favor shorter templates equally in patients and controls.

Expressed TCRB transcripts were sequenced because the entire RNA isolate underwent reverse transcription. Sequenced by immunoSEQ multiplex PCR; TCRdb stores in-frame clones only, minus some. The sample includes 160,000 or so clones, roughly 60% of them seen just once. This clone appeared a few times. Its antigen remains unidentified. This CDR3 has 16 amino acids. The V gene's germline CDR1 is LNHNV and CDR2 YYDKDF (reference sequence). The ends lost 8 bases at V and 5 bases at J; junction bases unmatched: 15. The genes are TRBV15 and TRBJ2-3; TRBD2 agrees at 8 bases. Sequenced sample: naive CD4+ T cells from blood. This clonotype was obtained from a man aged 25-45 years with type 1 diabetes. CDR3 coding DNA: TGTGCCACCCGCCTGGCTAGCGGGCCCTTAATAGATACGCAGTATTTT. It encodes CATRLASGPLIDTQYF.